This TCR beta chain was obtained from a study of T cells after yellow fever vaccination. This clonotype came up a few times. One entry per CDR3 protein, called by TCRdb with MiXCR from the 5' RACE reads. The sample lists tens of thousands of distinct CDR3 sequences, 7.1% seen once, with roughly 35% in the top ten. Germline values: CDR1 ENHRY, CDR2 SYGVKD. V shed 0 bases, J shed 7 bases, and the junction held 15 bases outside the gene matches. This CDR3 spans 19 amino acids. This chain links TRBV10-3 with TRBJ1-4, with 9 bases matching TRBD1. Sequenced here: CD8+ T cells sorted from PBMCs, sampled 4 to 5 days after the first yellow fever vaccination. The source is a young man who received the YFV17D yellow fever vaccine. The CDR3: CAISESPDRGFMRSEKLFF. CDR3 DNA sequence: TGTGCCATCAGTGAGTCCCCGGACAGGGGTTTTATGCGGAGTGAAAAACTGTTTTTT.